This record concerns one T cell receptor beta chain sequence. The antigen it binds to is not known. No base quality values were provided; no much bigger clone lies one nucleotide off. This record comes from a study of control samples from healthy donors and cancer patients (dated by TCRdb to the early 2020s). Libraries were constructed by the immunoSEQ multiplex PCR assay. TCRdb obtained this table from immuneACCESS and retained in-frame rearrangements with V and J assigned. These tables miss some clones; where compared with another copy, unresolved V genes account for less than half of the shortfall, and the remainder is unexplained. Present in this sample are more than 85,000 clones, approximately 90% of which were seen just once. In total, the top ten clones hold 3.5% to 4.5% of the sample. The sample taken for sequencing was PBMCs. This TCR was recovered from a woman aged 55 to 70 with lung cancer.

Here is the DNA: TGCGCCAGCAGCTACTACGGGGGCGGGGAGACCCAGTACTTC. Translation gives CASSYYGGGETQYF. This receptor chain uses TRBV4-1 and TRBJ2-5; the D gene is perhaps TRBD1 or TRBD2, each of them matching over 6 bases. The CDR3, from cysteine to phenylalanine, totals 14 residues. CDR3 DNA only is kept here, 42 bases in frame from base 1. CDR1 and CDR2 (MGHRA, YSYEKL) derive from the germline V gene. Deletion took 5 bases off V and 5 bases off J, with a span of 15 bases between the germline ends.